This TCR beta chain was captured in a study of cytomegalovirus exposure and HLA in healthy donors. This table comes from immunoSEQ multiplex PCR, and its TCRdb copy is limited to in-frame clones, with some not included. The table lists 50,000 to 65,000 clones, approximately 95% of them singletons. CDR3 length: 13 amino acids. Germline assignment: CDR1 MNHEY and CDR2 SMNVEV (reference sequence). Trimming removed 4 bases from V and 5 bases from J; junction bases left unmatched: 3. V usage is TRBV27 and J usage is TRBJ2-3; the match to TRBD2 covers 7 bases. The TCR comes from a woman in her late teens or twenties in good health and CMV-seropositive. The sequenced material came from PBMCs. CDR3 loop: CASSSLAEDTQYF. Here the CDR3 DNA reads TGTGCCAGCAGTTCCCTAGCGGAAGATACGCAGTATTTT.